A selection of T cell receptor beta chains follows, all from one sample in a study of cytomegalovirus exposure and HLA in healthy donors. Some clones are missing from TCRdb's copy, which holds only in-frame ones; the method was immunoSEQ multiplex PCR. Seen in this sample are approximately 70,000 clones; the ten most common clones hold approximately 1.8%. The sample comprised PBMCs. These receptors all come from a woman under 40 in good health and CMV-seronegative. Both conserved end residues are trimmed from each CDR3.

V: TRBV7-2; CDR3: ASSLTSYQPQH
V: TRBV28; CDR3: ASSLGQGEAF
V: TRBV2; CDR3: ASSEGRAASQETQY
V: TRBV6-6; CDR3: ASSYAGETQY
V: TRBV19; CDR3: ASSIEPGHLSGNTIY
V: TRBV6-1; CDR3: ASSVDRGDTEDF
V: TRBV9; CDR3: ASSVAQRVGGYT
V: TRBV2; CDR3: ASSEPGAYEQY
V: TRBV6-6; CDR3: ASSYPDRGEGYGYT
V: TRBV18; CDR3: ASSESGRATSAEQY
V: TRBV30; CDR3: AWGGTREKLF
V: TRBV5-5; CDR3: ASSQETGGSDTQY
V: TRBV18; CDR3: ASSPGQPYEQY
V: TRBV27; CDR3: ASSLGGEQY
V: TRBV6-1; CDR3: ASTEDWETGEAF
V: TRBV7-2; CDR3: ASSLRPLYNEQF
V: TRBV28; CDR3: ASSGSGASSYEQY
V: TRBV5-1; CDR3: ASSPPRNPNIQY
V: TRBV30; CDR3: AWSPFPLQGAGELF
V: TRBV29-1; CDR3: SVEGLGQGDTEAF
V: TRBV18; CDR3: ASSPSLGQDEAF
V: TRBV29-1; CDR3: SVAQGMYGYT
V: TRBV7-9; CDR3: ASSPRTGRSDTEAF
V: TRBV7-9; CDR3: ASSPPGDPGNTIY